This T cell receptor (beta chain) derives from a study of blood T cell repertoires in COVID-19 (dated by TCRdb to the early 2020s). At the level of the whole study: Collaborator samples came from the United States, Italy and Spain and covered acute and convalescent phases of COVID-19. The prospective study material was composed of cDNA or gDNA derived from T cells, B-cell-depleted T cells, or PBMCs. The dataset comprised deeply sampled blood TCRbeta repertoires from subjects exposed to, actively infected with, or recovered from COVID-19. HLA class I and class II types, where available, came from metadata supplied by the sample provider rather than from assay-based typing. The repertoires were released in a freely available public database meant as a resource for research on the immune response to SARS-CoV-2. Nearly every sample came with metadata listing a de-identified subject ID, COVID-19 status, age in years and sex. Samples were obtained from the ongoing ImmuneRACE study (first 160 participants) and from approximately 1,200 subjects provided by 6 global collaborators.

TCRbeta CDR3 regions were amplified from genomic DNA by means of the immunoSEQ Assay, a bias-controlled multiplex PCR. From the authors' description of their analysis: Nucleated cell counts per sample were estimated from amplification of reference gene primers within the assay. To quantify the absolute abundance of each unique TCRbeta CDR3 rearrangement, sequence reads were collapsed and filtered. Productive Simpson clonality was computed per sample as the square root of Simpson's diversity index over productive rearrangements. In TCRdb, the immuneACCESS table is reduced to in-frame sequences with V and J assigned. These tables do not hold every clone; where another copy was compared, an unresolved V gene accounts for under half, and the others remain unexplained. D and trimming come from the DNA, and the V and J calls and clone size come from that table. The sample records tens of thousands of clones, about 90% of which are singletons. The ten largest clonotypes hold approximately 15% of the sample.

What the research found in general, with its limitations: Clinical and demographic metadata were provided uncurated, with the amount varying by source and participant.

Each collaborating institution followed its own protocols to collect whole blood in K2EDTA tubes. For TCRbeta analysis, collaborators shipped samples in one of three forms: frozen whole blood, isolated PBMCs, or DNA extracted from either of those sample types. With regard to this clone: Its cognate antigen has yet to be identified. The sample holds no much larger clone one base away, and base qualities are not on file.

The clonotype comes from a human donor in a cohort sampled during active COVID-19. Sequenced material: peripheral blood.

The nucleotide sequence reads TGTGCCAGCAGTTTATCTTCCGAAAAACTGTTTTTT. Translated, this gives CASSLSSEKLFF. The chain links TRBV28 with TRBJ1-4; there is no confident call for the D gene. The CDR3, cysteine through phenylalanine, is 12 amino acids long. Left in the record is the CDR3 DNA by itself, 36 bases read in frame from the first base. V lost 1 base and J lost 8 bases; the stretch between them is 5 bases long. The germline V gene yields MDHEN for CDR1 and SYDVKM for CDR2.